The 2 T cell receptor beta chains presented below share a single source sample, sequenced in a study of T-cell reconstitution after alpha-beta-depleted transplantation in children listed by TCRdb under 2016. This specimen's treatment or condition label, per the study, means: allogeneic hematopoietic cell transplantation with graft depleted of TCRalphabeta T cells and CD19 B cells. Library generation was performed with PCR. The data were produced on an Illumina HiSeq 2500. Molecular barcoding was employed in the preparation of TCR libraries, with unique molecular identifiers being used to normalize TCRbeta repertoire quantification. TCRdb passed the public sequencing reads through fastp at Q25 and MiXCR, retaining productive beta sequences. Identical CDR3 protein sequences are pooled into one entry, listed with their most common genes and DNA. This sample has 150,000 to 200,000 distinct CDR3 sequences in its table, and more than 9.5% of those were observed once. Roughly 13% of the sample is taken by the ten largest.

The specimen was PBMCs, collected before TCRalphabeta/CD19-depleted stem cell transplant. The receptors were sampled from a boy between 2 and 10 years old with acute myeloid leukemia, due to receive a stem cell transplant.

The chain combines TRBV25-1 with TRBJ2-1, with TRBD2 matching 7 bases. The CDR3 is made up of 16 amino acids. V lost 1 base and J lost 7; bases outside the gene matches: 10. In germline, CDR1 is MGHDK, CDR2 SYGVNS. The CDR3: CASSEFSSGTSNEQFF. CDR3 nucleotide sequence: TGTGCCAGCAGTGAATTTTCGAGCGGGACGTCAAATGAGCAGTTCTTC.

This clonotype was observed many times. The chain links TRBV7-3 to TRBJ1-6; D is unresolved. V dropped 3 bases and J dropped 4 bases, with 4 bases sitting between them. The V gene's germline CDR1 is SGHTA and CDR2 FQGTGA. CDR3 length: 13 residues. CDR3 in DNA: TGTGCCAGCAGCTTTGGATATAATTCACCCCTCCACTTT. Translating gives CASSFGYNSPLHF.